This record covers a single TCR beta chain. This clonotype was detected only once. Its antigen is not yet known. Base qualities are not at hand, and no much larger clone is one base apart. The listed sequencing device is Illumina NovaSeq 6000. TCRalpha and TCRbeta cDNA libraries were built by 5'RACE with constant-segment primers, adding sample barcodes and unique molecular identifiers. RNA was extracted from every sample with Trizol reagent. The libraries were amplified in two PCR steps, and the second step added a second sample barcode and Illumina TruSeq adapters. Sequencing of libraries was performed on an Illumina NovaSeq with 2 x 150 bp paired-end reads. The authors processed their data as follows. Reads were demultiplexed and collapsed into UMI-guided consensus sequences with migec v1.2.7. Using mixcr v2.1.11, the UMI consensuses were aligned to TRA and TRB V and J templates and assembled into clonotypes. A clonotype was counted as expanded or contracted only if both edgeR and NoisET called the change significant, with noise models trained on biological replicates. For edgeR calls, a false discovery rate-adjusted p below 0.01 and a log2 fold-change threshold of 1 were applied. As an exploratory analysis of dynamics, max-normalized trajectories of the 1000 most abundant clonotypes were examined with PCA combined with hierarchical clustering. Separately sequenced CD4+ and CD8+ repertoires were used to assign a CD4 or CD8 phenotype to each responding clone. TCRdb handled the public reads itself, with Q25 trimming in fastp and clone calling in MiXCR, and kept productive beta chains. Under each unique CDR3 protein, matching rows form one entry showing the most common genes and DNA. TCRdb, not the authors, supplied the V and J calls. In all, the sample holds a few hundred thousand distinct CDR3 sequences, and about 23% of those were seen once. Around 13% of the sample is in the top ten clones.

This entry belongs to a study of T-cell memory formation after mild COVID-19 (dated by TCRdb to the early 2020s). As for the study more broadly: TCR sequence clusters from the two donors were found to be largely donor specific. Two young, previously healthy adult volunteers made up the cohort, one male and one female. T-cell clones expanding and contracting after mild COVID-19 in a couple of donors were tracked by longitudinal TCRalpha and TCRbeta repertoire sequencing.

Ficoll-Paque density gradient centrifugation was used to isolate PBMCs. The CDR3 starts with the cysteine, ends with the phenylalanine, and has 13 residues. The DNA shown is the 39-base CDR3, in frame from base 1. From the germline V gene, CDR1 is SNHLY and CDR2 is FYNNEI. V loses 7 bases, J loses 4 bases, and the germline ends lie 11 bases apart. General conclusions and limits of the study: Some responding clones were detected in pre-infection memory, suggesting pre-existing cross-reactive memory T cells joined the SARS-CoV-2 response. Contracting CD4+ clones appeared mostly in the CM and EM memory subsets, whereas CD8+ clones were enriched in EMRA. Only a couple of mild cases were covered by the study, and larger cohorts that include severe cases with pre-infection samples were considered necessary. Balanced CD4/CD8 phenotypes were observed for clones contracting from day 15 to 85, whereas a bias towards CD4+ was observed for a second wave of clones expanding from day 15 to 37. SARS-CoV-2 specificity of the second-wave clones peaking on day 37 was not confirmed.

The V and J genes are TRBV2 and TRBJ1-5; the D gene lacks a confident call. The TCR sequence derives from an adult woman who had mild COVID-19 (a few samples of this study predate the infection). The sample titles of this study are shuffled in the database, so cell type and time point are left out; the donor was told from shared clones. Sequenced material: PBMCs or a T cell subset sorted from them (not recorded which). The DNA sequence reads TGTGCCAGCACCATTGTCCAAAATCAGCCCCAGCATTTT. This is translated as CASTIVQNQPQHF.